One and the same sample provided the 22 T cell receptor beta chains below, sequenced in a study of blood T cell repertoires in COVID-19. Repertoires were generated with immunoSEQ multiplex PCR, while TCRdb's copy carries only in-frame clones and drops some. This table has fewer than 350,000 clones, about 83% appearing once. Sequenced material: PBMCs or T cells enriched from blood (not recorded which). The receptors were sampled from a woman aged 35 to 49 who had recovered from COVID-19.

The chain is built from TRBV15 and TRBJ2-6; 8 bases are a match to TRBD2. The junction had 9 bases not matched to a gene; V was cut back by 7 bases and J by 4 bases. This CDR3 comprises 16 residues. Germline V gives CDR1 LNHNV, CDR2 YYDKDF (reference sequence). CDR3 protein: CATKGLVGSGANVLTF. The CDR3 DNA reads as TGTGCCACCAAGGGACTAGTGGGGTCCGGGGCCAACGTCCTGACTTTC.

The V gene is TRBV6-2 or TRBV6-3, the J gene TRBJ2-5; a weak D match, TRBD1 (6 bases). The CDR3 contains 16 residues. V dropped 5 bases and J dropped 0 bases, with 16 bases sitting between them. The germline V gene encodes CDR1 MNHEY and CDR2 SVGEGT. The CDR3 DNA reads as TGTGCCAGCAGTCGTGGGACAATTCTGTACCAAGAGACCCAGTACTTC. It translates to CASSRGTILYQETQYF.

The J gene is TRBJ2-3, the V gene TRBV7-2, with 11 bases fitting TRBD1. This CDR3 has 15 amino acids. V trimming: 0 bases; J trimming: 11 bases; junction bases outside the gene matches: 7. In germline, CDR1 is SGHTA, CDR2 FQGNSA. The CDR3 DNA reads TGTGCCAGCAGCTTAGCGCAGGGGACAGGGGGTGTGCAGTATTTT. This codes for CASSLAQGTGGVQYF.

The chain employs TRBV14 and TRBJ2-7; a possible D gene is TRBD2 (6 bases). CDR1 is SGHDN, CDR2 FVKESK, per germline. The CDR3 contains 13 residues. Trimming stripped 3 bases from V and 2 bases from J, with 8 bases between. This chain's CDR3 is CASSQRGAYEQYF. CDR3 DNA sequence: TGTGCCAGCAGCCAGCGGGGAGCCTACGAGCAGTACTTC.

The chain couples TRBV24-1 to TRBJ2-1; possibly TRBD2 for D (6 bases). Trimming took 1 base from V and 2 from J, leaving 17 bases between them. The CDR3 covers 18 residues. Germline V CDR1 and CDR2: KGHDR, SFDVKD. The CDR3 coding sequence is TGTGCCACCAGTGATTTTTTGCCCCTAGCGACCACCTACAATGAGCAGTTCTTC. It encodes CATSDFLPLATTYNEQFF.

This chain joins TRBV7-6 and TRBJ1-2; 9 nucleotides agree with TRBD1. This CDR3 has 13 amino acids. The V and J ends lost 5 bases and 7 bases, in that order; junction bases with no gene match: 5. The germline V gene has CDR1 SGHVS and CDR2 FNYEAQ. The CDR3 reads CASSPGQGIGYTF. The CDR3 DNA reads TGTGCCAGCAGCCCGGGACAGGGAATTGGCTACACCTTC.

The J gene is TRBJ2-1, the V gene TRBV28, with TRBD2 matching 13 bases. J gave up 9 bases and V 6 bases, and 5 bases lay outside the gene matches. The CDR3 covers 14 residues. The germline V gene encodes CDR1 MDHEN and CDR2 SYDVKM. CDR3 residues: CASRAGLAGFEQFF. DNA for the CDR3: TGTGCCAGCAGAGCGGGACTAGCGGGATTTGAGCAGTTCTTC.

The chain joins TRBV19 to TRBJ1-5, with D uncertain. CDR3 length: 15 residues. Per germline, CDR1 LNHDA and CDR2 SQIVND (reference sequence). Trimming removed 5 bases at V and 2 bases at J, with 13 bases between. The CDR3 region has the DNA TGTGCCAGTAGTCGTCCGGCCCGGGGCAATCAGCCCCAGCATTTT. Translated: CASSRPARGNQPQHF.

This chain uses TRBV11-1 with TRBJ1-4; 11 bases fit TRBD1. J lost 10 bases, V lost 5 bases, and 6 bases had no gene match. The CDR3 spans 14 residues. Germline lookup yields CDR1 SGHAT and CDR2 FQDESV (reference sequence). The CDR3 spells CASSPGQGAGKLFF. CDR3 sequence (DNA): TGTGCCAGCAGCCCAGGACAGGGGGCAGGAAAACTGTTTTTT.

The gene calls are TRBV18 and TRBJ1-2, with TRBD1 identical over 8 bases. The junction had 7 bases not matched to a gene; V was cut back by 3 bases and J by 7 bases. The CDR3 length is 14 residues. The germline CDR1 and CDR2 sequences are KGHSH and LQKENI. As DNA, the CDR3 is TGTGCCAGCTCACCGCAGGACAGGGTTGGTGGCTACACCTTC. It translates to CASSPQDRVGGYTF.

The V and J genes are TRBV6-5 and TRBJ1-1; D gene uncertain. V was pared by 11 bases and J by 1 base, with 17 bases between. The CDR3 has 14 amino acids. CDR1 and CDR2 from the germline V gene are MNHEY and SVGAGI. The CDR3 reads CAGGILAGNTEAFF. The CDR3 region has the DNA TGTGCCGGAGGGATATTGGCGGGGAACACTGAAGCTTTCTTT.

The chain joins TRBV4-3 to TRBJ1-6; TRBD1 aligns across 8 bases. This CDR3 spans 18 amino acids. With V trimmed by 2 bases and J by 2 bases, 8 bases remained unmatched. Per the germline V gene, CDR1 is LGHNA and CDR2 is YSLEER. The CDR3 region is CASSQSSRDRTYNSPLHF. The CDR3 DNA reads TGCGCCAGCAGCCAATCGTCAAGGGACAGGACCTATAATTCACCCCTCCACTTT.

The CDR3 DNA follows: TGTGCCAGCAGCCCTAGGGGGGAGGGGGGTTTTAATGAGCAGTTCTTC. Translation: CASSPRGEGGFNEQFF. This chain connects TRBV4-2 to TRBJ2-1; D perhaps matches TRBD2 (7 bases). V was trimmed by 4 bases and J by 7 bases, leaving 20 bases between them. This CDR3 is built from 16 residues. From germline, CDR1 is LGHNA and CDR2 YNFKEQ.

The chain has TRBV11-2 and TRBJ1-5; the match to TRBD1 covers 8 bases. The CDR3 totals 15 residues. V dropped 4 bases and J dropped 4; count of bases not matched to a gene: 6. In germline, CDR1 is SGHAT, CDR2 FQNNGV. The CDR3: CASSYPGQANQPQHF. CDR3 DNA: TGTGCCAGCAGCTACCCGGGACAGGCTAATCAGCCCCAGCATTTT.

The CDR3 DNA reads TGTGCCAGCAGGGAGCTCAGGGGAGCATACAATGAGCAGTTCTTC. As protein: CASRELRGAYNEQFF. The chain links TRBV2 to TRBJ2-1; perhaps TRBD1 as D (6 bases). Trimming cost V 6 bases and J 4 bases, with 16 bases left between them. Germline CDR1 is SNHLY and CDR2 is FYNNEI. The CDR3 runs to 15 residues.

The V gene is TRBV2, the J gene TRBJ2-7; 7 nucleotides line up with TRBD1. Trimming cost V 2 bases and J 6 bases; bases outside gene matches: 10. This CDR3 region has 15 residues. Germline CDR1 is SNHLY and CDR2 is FYNNEI. This CDR3 is CASSEIRQGLGEQYF. DNA for the CDR3: TGTGCCAGCAGTGAAATCAGACAGGGTCTGGGCGAGCAGTACTTC.

The V gene is TRBV6-2 or TRBV6-3, the J gene TRBJ2-1, with 12 bases fitting TRBD2. Germline V gene data show CDR1 as MNHEY and CDR2 as SVGEGT. This CDR3 comprises 17 residues. Unmatched junction bases numbered 10, after V lost 6 bases and J lost 4 bases. The CDR3 reads CASSPPGLAGVYNEQFF. The CDR3 bases are TGTGCCAGCAGCCCACCGGGACTAGCGGGCGTATACAATGAGCAGTTCTTC.

The rearrangement joins TRBV27 to TRBJ2-2; 11 nucleotides line up with TRBD2. CDR1 is MNHEY, CDR2 SMNVEV, per germline (reference sequence). This CDR3 is 16 amino acids long. The ends lost 2 bases at V and 7 bases at J; junction bases unmatched: 6. Here the CDR3 DNA reads TGTGCCAGCAGTTTACAGCTAGCGGGAGGTAACGGGGAGCTGTTTTTT. It translates to CASSLQLAGGNGELFF.

This chain connects TRBV27 to TRBJ1-4, with D unresolved. The germline V gene has CDR1 MNHEY and CDR2 SMNVEV (reference sequence). V was clipped by 2 bases and J by 3 bases, with 16 bases between them. The CDR3 is 17 residues long. The CDR3 sequence: CASSLGRGQSSNEKLFF. CDR3 coding DNA: TGTGCCAGCAGTTTAGGTCGGGGTCAGAGTTCTAATGAAAAACTGTTTTTT. The variable domain in full, with the rest retrieved from reference TRBV27 and TRBJ1-4, is EAQVTQNPRYLITVTGKKLTVTCSQNMNHEYMSWYRQDPGLGLRQIYYSMNVEVTDKGDVPEGYKVSRKEKRNFPLILESPSPNQTSLYFCASSLGRGQSSNEKLFFGSGTQLSVL.

The V gene is TRBV7-2, the J gene TRBJ1-3; 9 bases align to TRBD1. V lost 1 base to trimming and J lost 7 bases; unmatched junction nucleotides: 5. Germline CDR1 and CDR2: SGHTA and FQGNSA. The CDR3 length is 15 residues. The CDR3 protein is CASSLVVTGGNTIYF. CDR3 DNA: TGTGCCAGCAGCTTAGTAGTGACAGGGGGGAACACCATATATTTT.

The V and J genes are TRBV19 and TRBJ1-5; 11 nucleotides line up with TRBD1. The CDR3 has 16 residues. Trimming cost V 8 bases and J 4 bases; bases outside gene matches: 10. Looked up from germline, CDR1 is LNHDA and CDR2 is SQIVND (reference sequence). CDR3 protein: CASLNPGTGGNQPQHF. CDR3 DNA sequence: TGTGCCAGTCTGAACCCCGGGACAGGGGGGAATCAGCCCCAGCATTTT.

V usage is TRBV6-5 and J usage is TRBJ2-1, with unresolved D. The CDR3 sequence is 11 residues long. Per germline, CDR1 MNHEY and CDR2 SVGAGI. With 6 bases removed from V and 10 bases from J, the gap between germline ends came to 10 bases. CDR3 sequence (DNA): TGTGCCAGCAGCGTACTAAGGGAGCAGTTCTTC. This sequence encodes CASSVLREQFF.